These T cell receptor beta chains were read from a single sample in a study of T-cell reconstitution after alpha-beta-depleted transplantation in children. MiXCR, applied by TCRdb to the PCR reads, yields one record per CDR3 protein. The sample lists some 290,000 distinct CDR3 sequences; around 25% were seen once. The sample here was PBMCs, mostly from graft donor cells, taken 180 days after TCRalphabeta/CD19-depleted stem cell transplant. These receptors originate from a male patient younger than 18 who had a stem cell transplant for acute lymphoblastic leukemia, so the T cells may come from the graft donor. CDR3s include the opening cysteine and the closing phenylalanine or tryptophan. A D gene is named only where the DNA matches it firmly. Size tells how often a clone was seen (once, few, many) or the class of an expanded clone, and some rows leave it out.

CDR3 protein: CASSFGGDYEQYF
CDR3 DNA: TGTGCCAGCAGCTTCGGAGGCGACTACGAGCAGTACTTC
clone size: .
V gene: TRBV7-3
D gene: .
J gene: TRBJ2-7

CDR3 protein: CASSQGSGLGNQPQHF
CDR3 DNA: TGTGCCAGCAGCCAAGGCTCAGGATTAGGCAATCAGCCCCAGCATTTT
clone size: few
V gene: TRBV3-1
D gene: .
J gene: TRBJ1-5

CDR3 protein: CASSIEGLAVTDTQYF
CDR3 DNA: TGTGCCAGTAGTATAGAGGGACTAGCGGTCACAGATACGCAGTATTTT
clone size: .
V gene: TRBV19
D gene: TRBD2
J gene: TRBJ2-3

CDR3 protein: CASTEQGNEPQHF
CDR3 DNA: TGTGCCAGCACAGAACAGGGGAATGAGCCCCAGCATTTT
clone size: .
V gene: TRBV5-5
D gene: TRBD1
J gene: TRBJ1-5

CDR3 protein: CSAEEGYNEQFF
CDR3 DNA: TGCAGTGCTGAGGAGGGTTACAATGAGCAGTTCTTC
clone size: .
V gene: TRBV20-1
D gene: .
J gene: TRBJ2-1

CDR3 protein: CASSPRSSFSSYEQYF
CDR3 DNA: TGTGCCAGCTCACCAAGGAGTAGCTTCTCATCCTACGAGCAGTACTTC
clone size: .
V gene: TRBV18
D gene: .
J gene: TRBJ2-7

CDR3 protein: CASSGSTGPRIYNEQFF
CDR3 DNA: TGTGCCAGCAGCGGCTCGACGGGACCCCGGATTTACAATGAGCAGTTCTTC
clone size: few
V gene: TRBV13
D gene: .
J gene: TRBJ2-1

CDR3 protein: CASGRQGVEQFF
CDR3 DNA: TGTGCCAGCGGCCGACAGGGTGTCGAGCAGTTCTTC
clone size: few
V gene: TRBV6-5
D gene: TRBD1
J gene: TRBJ2-1

CDR3 protein: CASSSPGQDGDQETQYF
CDR3 DNA: TGTGCCAGCAGTTCCCCGGGACAGGATGGAGACCAAGAGACCCAGTACTTC
clone size: .
V gene: TRBV28
D gene: TRBD1
J gene: TRBJ2-5

CDR3 protein: CASSGGQGGNEETQYF
CDR3 DNA: TGTGCCAGCAGCGGCGGACAGGGGGGGAATGAGGAGACCCAGTACTTC
clone size: .
V gene: TRBV9
D gene: TRBD1
J gene: TRBJ2-5

CDR3 protein: CASTPGQGISYGYTF
CDR3 DNA: TGTGCCAGCACCCCGGGACAGGGAATCTCCTATGGCTACACCTTC
clone size: few
V gene: TRBV7-9
D gene: TRBD1
J gene: TRBJ1-2

CDR3 protein: CASITPGSPYNEQFF
CDR3 DNA: TGTGCCAGCATTACGCCGGGGTCACCCTACAATGAGCAGTTCTTC
clone size: .
V gene: TRBV28
D gene: .
J gene: TRBJ2-1

CDR3 protein: CATSNTGQETQYF
CDR3 DNA: TGTGCCACCAGCAATACAGGGCAAGAGACCCAGTACTTC
clone size: few
V gene: TRBV15
D gene: .
J gene: TRBJ2-5

CDR3 protein: CASALGTSGRDEQFF
CDR3 DNA: TGTGCTAGTGCCCTTGGGACTAGCGGGAGGGATGAGCAGTTCTTC
clone size: .
V gene: TRBV12-5
D gene: TRBD2
J gene: TRBJ2-1

CDR3 protein: CASRPGGYNNEQFF
CDR3 DNA: TGTGCCAGCAGGCCCGGGGGGTACAACAATGAGCAGTTCTTC
clone size: few
V gene: TRBV2
D gene: TRBD2
J gene: TRBJ2-1

CDR3 protein: CASSPRGDIQYF
CDR3 DNA: TGTGCCAGCAGCCCCCGTGGTGACATTCAGTACTTC
clone size: .
V gene: TRBV7-9
D gene: .
J gene: TRBJ2-4

CDR3 protein: CASSLEARRSQYF
CDR3 DNA: TGTGCCAGCAGCTTGGAGGCTCGACGGTCGCAGTACTTC
clone size: few
V gene: TRBV5-6
D gene: .
J gene: TRBJ2-7

CDR3 protein: CASSFLVGGRGGGELFF
CDR3 DNA: TGTGCCAGCAGCTTCTTAGTGGGAGGGAGAGGAGGCGGGGAGCTGTTTTTT
clone size: few
V gene: TRBV9
D gene: TRBD2
J gene: TRBJ2-2

CDR3 protein: CASSRPWGTDTQYF
CDR3 DNA: TGTGCCAGCAGCCGCCCGTGGGGTACAGATACGCAGTATTTT
clone size: few
V gene: TRBV11-2
D gene: .
J gene: TRBJ2-3

CDR3 protein: CASSRLAGGPVDTGELFF
CDR3 DNA: TGTGCCAGCAGCCGACTAGCGGGAGGGCCCGTGGACACCGGGGAGCTGTTTTTT
clone size: .
V gene: TRBV7-3
D gene: TRBD2
J gene: TRBJ2-2

CDR3 protein: CSARAGQGLNQPQHF
CDR3 DNA: TGCAGTGCTCGGGCCGGACAGGGGCTCAATCAGCCCCAGCATTTT
clone size: .
V gene: TRBV20-1
D gene: TRBD1
J gene: TRBJ1-5

CDR3 protein: CASSLKRGPYEQYF
CDR3 DNA: TGTGCCAGCAGTTTAAAGCGGGGGCCCTACGAGCAGTACTTC
clone size: .
V gene: TRBV27
D gene: TRBD2
J gene: TRBJ2-7

CDR3 protein: CASSIGTGAKEQYF
CDR3 DNA: TGTGCCAGCAGCATCGGGACAGGGGCTAAGGAGCAGTACTTC
clone size: many
V gene: TRBV7-9
D gene: TRBD1
J gene: TRBJ2-7